The clone carrying this T cell receptor (beta chain) appeared a few times. Its matching antigen is unknown. This sample is drawn from a study of T-cell memory formation after mild COVID-19. Researchers used 5'RACE with constant-segment primers to make TCR alpha and TCR beta cDNA libraries that carry sample barcodes and UMIs. TCRdb re-derived calls from the 5' RACE reads in MiXCR, one entry per CDR3 protein. This table has 350,000 to 450,000 distinct CDR3 sequences, 20% appearing once. Whole-study results and caveats: Second-wave clones reaching peak frequency on day 37 lacked confirmed SARS-CoV-2 specificity. Balance between CD4 and CD8 was seen in clones contracting day 15 to 85, and a CD4+ lean was seen in later expanders.

The V end lost 4 bases, the J end lost 6 bases, and 17 bases lay between the germline ends. Germline-derived CDR1 and CDR2 are KGHSH and LQKENI. The CDR3 loop spans 15 amino acids. The V gene is TRBV18, the J gene TRBJ2-3; D may match TRBD1 or TRBD2 (5 bases each). Sequenced sample: PBMCs or a T cell subset sorted from them (not recorded which). The TCR comes from an adult woman who had mild COVID-19 (a few samples of this study predate the infection). Cell type and time point are not known. CDR3 sequence: CASSHGTRPYDTQYF. The CDR3 DNA reads TGTGCCAGCTCACACGGGACCCGTCCGTACGATACGCAGTATTTT.